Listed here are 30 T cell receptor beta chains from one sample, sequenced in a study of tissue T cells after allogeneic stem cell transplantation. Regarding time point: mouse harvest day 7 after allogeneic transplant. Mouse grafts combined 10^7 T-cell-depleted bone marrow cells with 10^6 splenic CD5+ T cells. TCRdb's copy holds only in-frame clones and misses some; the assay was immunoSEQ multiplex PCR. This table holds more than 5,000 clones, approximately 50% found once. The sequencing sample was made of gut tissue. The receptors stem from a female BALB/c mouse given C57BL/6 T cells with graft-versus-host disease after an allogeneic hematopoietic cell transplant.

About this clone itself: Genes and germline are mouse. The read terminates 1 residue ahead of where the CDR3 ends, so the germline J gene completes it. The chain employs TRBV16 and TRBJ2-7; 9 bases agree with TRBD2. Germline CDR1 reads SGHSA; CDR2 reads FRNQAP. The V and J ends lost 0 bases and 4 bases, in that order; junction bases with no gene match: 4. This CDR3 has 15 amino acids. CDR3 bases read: TGTGCAAGCAGCTTAGATGGACTGGGGAATTATGAACAGTAC. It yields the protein CASSLDGLGNYEQY. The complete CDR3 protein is CASSLDGLGNYEQYF.

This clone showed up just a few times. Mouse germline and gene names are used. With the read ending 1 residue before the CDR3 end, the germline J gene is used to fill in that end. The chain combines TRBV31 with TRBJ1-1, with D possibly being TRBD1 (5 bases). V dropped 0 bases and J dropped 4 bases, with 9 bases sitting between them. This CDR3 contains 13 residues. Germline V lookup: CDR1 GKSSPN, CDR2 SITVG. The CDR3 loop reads CAWSLIGATEVFF. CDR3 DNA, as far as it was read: TGTGCCTGGAGTCTAATCGGGGCCACAGAAGTCTTC. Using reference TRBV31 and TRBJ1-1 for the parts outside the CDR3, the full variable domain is AQTIHQWPVAEIKAVGSPLSLGCTIKGKSSPNLYWYWQATGGTLQQLFYSITVGQVESVVQLNLSASRPKDDQFILSTEKLLLSHSGFYLCAWSLIGATEVFFGKGTRLTVV.

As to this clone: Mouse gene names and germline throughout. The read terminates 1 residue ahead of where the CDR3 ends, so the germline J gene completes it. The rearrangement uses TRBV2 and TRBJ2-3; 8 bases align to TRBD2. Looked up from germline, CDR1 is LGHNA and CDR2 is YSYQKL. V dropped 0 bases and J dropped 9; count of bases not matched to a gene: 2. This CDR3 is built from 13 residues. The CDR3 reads CASSQDWGETLYF. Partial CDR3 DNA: TGTGCCAGCAGCCAAGACTGGGGGGAGACGCTGTAT.

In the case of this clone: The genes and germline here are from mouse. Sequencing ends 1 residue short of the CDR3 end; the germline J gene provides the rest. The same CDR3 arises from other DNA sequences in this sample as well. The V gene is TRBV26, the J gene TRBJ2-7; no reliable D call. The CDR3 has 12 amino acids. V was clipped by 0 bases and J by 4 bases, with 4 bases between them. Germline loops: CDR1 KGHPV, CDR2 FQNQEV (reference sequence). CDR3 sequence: CASSLSGYEQYF. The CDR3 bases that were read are TGTGCCAGCAGTCTGTCGGGATATGAACAGTAC. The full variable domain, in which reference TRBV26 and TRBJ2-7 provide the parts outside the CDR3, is NSKVIQTPRYLVKGQGQKAKMRCIPEKGHPVVFWYQQNKNNEFKFLINFQNQEVLQQIDMTEKRFSAECPSNSPCSLEIQSSEAGDSALYLCASSLSGYEQYFGPGTRLTVL.

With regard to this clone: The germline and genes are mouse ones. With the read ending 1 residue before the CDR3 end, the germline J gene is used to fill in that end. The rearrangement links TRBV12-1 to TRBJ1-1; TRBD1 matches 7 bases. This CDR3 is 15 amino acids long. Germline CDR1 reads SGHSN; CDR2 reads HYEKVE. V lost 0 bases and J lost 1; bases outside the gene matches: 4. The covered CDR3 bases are TGTGCCAGCTCTCTCGAGAGGGGGCGAAACACAGAAGTCTTC. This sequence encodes CASSLERGRNTEVF. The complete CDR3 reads CASSLERGRNTEVFF.

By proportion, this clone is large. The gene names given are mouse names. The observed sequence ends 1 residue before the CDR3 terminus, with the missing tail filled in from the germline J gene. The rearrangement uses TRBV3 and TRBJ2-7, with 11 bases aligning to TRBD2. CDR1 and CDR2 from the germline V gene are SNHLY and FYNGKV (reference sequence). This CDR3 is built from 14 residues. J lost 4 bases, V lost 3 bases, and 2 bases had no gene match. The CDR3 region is CASSLGLGEYEQYF. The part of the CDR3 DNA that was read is TGTGCCAGCAGCTTGGGACTGGGGGAATATGAACAGTAC.

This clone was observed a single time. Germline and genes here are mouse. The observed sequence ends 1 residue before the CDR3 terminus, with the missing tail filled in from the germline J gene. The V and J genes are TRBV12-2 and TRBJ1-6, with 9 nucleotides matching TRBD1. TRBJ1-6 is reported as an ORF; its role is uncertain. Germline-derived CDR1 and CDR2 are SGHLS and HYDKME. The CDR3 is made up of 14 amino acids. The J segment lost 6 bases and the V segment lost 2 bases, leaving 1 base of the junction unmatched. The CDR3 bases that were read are TGTGCCAGCTCTCCGACAGGGGGTAATTCGCCCCTCTAC. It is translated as CASSPTGGNSPLY. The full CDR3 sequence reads CASSPTGGNSPLYF.

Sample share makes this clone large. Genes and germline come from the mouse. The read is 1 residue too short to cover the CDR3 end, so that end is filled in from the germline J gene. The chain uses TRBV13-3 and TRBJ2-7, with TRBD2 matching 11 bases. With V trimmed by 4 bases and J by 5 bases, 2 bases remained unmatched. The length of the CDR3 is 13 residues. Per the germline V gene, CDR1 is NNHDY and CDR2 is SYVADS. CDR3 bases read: TGTGCCAGCAGTAGGACTGGGGGGAATGAACAGTAC. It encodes CASSRTGGNEQY. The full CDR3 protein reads CASSRTGGNEQYF.

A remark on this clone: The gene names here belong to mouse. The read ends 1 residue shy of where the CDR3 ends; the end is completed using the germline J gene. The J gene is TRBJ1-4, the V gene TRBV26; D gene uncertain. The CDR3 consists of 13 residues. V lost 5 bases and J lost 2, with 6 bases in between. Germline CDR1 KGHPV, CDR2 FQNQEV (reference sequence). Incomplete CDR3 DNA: TGTGCCAGCAGTGCGGGATCCAACGAAAGATTATTT. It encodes CASSAGSNERLF. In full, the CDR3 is CASSAGSNERLFF.

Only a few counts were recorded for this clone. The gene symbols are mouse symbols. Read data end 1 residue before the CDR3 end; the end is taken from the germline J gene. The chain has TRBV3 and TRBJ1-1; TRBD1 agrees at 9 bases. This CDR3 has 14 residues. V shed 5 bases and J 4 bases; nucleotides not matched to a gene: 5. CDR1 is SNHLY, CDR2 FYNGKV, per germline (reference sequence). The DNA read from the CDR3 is TGTGCCAGCAGCATACAGGGGGCGGGCACAGAAGTCTTC. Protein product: CASSIQGAGTEVF. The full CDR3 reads CASSIQGAGTEVFF.

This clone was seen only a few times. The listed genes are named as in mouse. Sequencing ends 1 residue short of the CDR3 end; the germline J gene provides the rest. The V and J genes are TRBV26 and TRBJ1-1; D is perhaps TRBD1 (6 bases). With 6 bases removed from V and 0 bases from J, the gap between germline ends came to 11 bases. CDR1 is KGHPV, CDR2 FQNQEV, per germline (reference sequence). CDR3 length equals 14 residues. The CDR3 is CASSHRVANTEVFF. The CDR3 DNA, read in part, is TGTGCCAGCAGCCACAGGGTTGCAAACACAGAAGTCTTC.

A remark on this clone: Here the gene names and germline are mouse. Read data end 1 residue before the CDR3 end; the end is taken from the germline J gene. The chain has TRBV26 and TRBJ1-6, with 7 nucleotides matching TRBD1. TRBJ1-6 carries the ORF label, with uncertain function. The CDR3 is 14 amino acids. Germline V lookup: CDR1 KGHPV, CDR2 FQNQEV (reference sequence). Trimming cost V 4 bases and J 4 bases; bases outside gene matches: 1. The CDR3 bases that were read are TGTGCCAGCAGTCGGGGACAGTATAATTCGCCCCTCTAC. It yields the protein CASSRGQYNSPLY. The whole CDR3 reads CASSRGQYNSPLYF.

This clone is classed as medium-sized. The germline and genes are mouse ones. CDR3 DNA, as far as it was read: TGTGCCAGCTCGCAGGGTAATTCTGGAAATACGCTCTAT. Translation gives CASSQGNSGNTLY. The entire CDR3 reads CASSQGNSGNTLYF. V gene TRBV12-2 combines with J gene TRBJ1-3; maybe TRBD1 (5 bases). The missing CDR3 end, 1 residue past where the read stops, is filled in from the germline J gene. Germline V CDR1 and CDR2: SGHLS, HYDKME. CDR3 length: 14 amino acids. Trimming left V 4 bases short and J 0 bases short, with 9 bases between.

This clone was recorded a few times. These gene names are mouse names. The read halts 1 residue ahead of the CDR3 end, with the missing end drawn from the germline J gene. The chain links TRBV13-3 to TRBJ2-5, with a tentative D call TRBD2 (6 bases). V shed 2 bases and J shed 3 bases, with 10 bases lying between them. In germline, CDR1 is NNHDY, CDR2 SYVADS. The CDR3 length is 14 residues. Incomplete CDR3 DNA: TGTGCCAGCAGTGAGGCTGGGGCTCAAGACACCCAGTAC. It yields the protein CASSEAGAQDTQY. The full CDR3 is CASSEAGAQDTQYF.

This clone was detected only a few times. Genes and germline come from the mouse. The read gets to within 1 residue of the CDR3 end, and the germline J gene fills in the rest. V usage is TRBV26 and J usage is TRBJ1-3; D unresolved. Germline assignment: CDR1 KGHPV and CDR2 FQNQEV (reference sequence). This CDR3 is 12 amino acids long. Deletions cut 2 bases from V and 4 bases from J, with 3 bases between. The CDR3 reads CASSLEGNTLYF. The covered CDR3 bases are TGTGCCAGCAGTCTGGAGGGAAATACGCTCTAT. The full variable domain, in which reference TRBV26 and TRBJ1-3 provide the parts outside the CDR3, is NSKVIQTPRYLVKGQGQKAKMRCIPEKGHPVVFWYQQNKNNEFKFLINFQNQEVLQQIDMTEKRFSAECPSNSPCSLEIQSSEAGDSALYLCASSLEGNTLYFGEGSRLIVV.

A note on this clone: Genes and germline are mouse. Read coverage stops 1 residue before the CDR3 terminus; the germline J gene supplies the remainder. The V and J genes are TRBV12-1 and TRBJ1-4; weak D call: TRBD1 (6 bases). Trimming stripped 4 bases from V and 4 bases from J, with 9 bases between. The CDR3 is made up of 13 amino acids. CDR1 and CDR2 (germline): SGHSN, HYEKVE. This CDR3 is CASSRDINERLFF. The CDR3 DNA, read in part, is TGTGCCAGCTCAAGGGACATCAACGAAAGATTATTT.

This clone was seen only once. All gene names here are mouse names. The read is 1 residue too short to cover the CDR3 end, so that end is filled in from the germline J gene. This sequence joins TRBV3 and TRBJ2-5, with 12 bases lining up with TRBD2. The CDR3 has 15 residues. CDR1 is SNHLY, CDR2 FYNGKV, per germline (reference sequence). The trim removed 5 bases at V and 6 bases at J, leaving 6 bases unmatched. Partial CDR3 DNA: TGTGCCAGCAGCGTGACTGGGGGGGCGCGTGACACCCAGTAC. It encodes CASSVTGGARDTQY. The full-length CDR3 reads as CASSVTGGARDTQYF.

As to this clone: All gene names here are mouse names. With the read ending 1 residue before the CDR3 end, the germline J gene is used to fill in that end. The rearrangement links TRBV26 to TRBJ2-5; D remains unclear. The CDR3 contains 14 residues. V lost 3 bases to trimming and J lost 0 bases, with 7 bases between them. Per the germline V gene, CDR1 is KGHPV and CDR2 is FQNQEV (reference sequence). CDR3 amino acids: CASSLDINQDTQYF. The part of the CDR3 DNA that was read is TGTGCCAGCAGTCTTGACATTAACCAAGACACCCAGTAC.

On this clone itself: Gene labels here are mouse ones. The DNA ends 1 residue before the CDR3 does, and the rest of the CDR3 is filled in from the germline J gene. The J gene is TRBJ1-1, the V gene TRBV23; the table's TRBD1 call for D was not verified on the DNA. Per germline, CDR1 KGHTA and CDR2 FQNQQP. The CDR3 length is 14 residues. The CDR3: CSSSQTGTNTEVFF. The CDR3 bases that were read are TGCTCCAGCAGTCAGACAGGGACGAACACAGAAGTCTTC.

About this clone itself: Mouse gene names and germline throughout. The CDR3 loop is CASSLAGGAHEQYF. The sequenced CDR3 bases are TGTGCCAGCAGCTTGGCTGGGGGGGCGCATGAACAGTAC. The rearrangement links TRBV3 to TRBJ2-7; 10 bases agree with TRBD2. The CDR3 extends 1 residue past the end of the read, so its final part is completed from the germline J gene. With V trimmed by 3 bases and J by 5 bases, 4 bases remained unmatched. Germline lookup yields CDR1 SNHLY and CDR2 FYNGKV (reference sequence). This CDR3 comprises 14 residues.

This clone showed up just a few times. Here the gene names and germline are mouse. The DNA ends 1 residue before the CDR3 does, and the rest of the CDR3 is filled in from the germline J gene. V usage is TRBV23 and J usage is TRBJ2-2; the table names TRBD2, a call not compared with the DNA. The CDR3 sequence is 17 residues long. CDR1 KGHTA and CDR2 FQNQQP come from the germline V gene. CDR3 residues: CSSSQWVGGAGTGQLYF. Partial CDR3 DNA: TGCTCCAGCAGTCAATGGGTGGGGGGCGCTGGCACCGGGCAGCTCTAC.

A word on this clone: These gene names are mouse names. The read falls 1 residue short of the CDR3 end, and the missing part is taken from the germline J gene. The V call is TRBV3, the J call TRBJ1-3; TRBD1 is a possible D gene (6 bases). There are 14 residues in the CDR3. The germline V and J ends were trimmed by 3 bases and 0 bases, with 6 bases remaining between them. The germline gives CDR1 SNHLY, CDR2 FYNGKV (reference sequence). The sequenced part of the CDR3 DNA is TGTGCCAGCAGCTTGACAGGTTCTGGAAATACGCTCTAT. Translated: CASSLTGSGNTLY. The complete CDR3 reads CASSLTGSGNTLYF.

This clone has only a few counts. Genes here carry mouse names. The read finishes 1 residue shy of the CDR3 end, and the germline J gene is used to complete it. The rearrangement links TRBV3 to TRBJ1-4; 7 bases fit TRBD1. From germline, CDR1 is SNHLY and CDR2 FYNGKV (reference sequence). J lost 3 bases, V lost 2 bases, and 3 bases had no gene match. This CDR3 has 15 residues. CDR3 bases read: TGTGCCAGCAGCTTAAGGGGGCAGACCAACGAAAGATTATTT. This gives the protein CASSLRGQTNERLF. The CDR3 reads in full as CASSLRGQTNERLFF.

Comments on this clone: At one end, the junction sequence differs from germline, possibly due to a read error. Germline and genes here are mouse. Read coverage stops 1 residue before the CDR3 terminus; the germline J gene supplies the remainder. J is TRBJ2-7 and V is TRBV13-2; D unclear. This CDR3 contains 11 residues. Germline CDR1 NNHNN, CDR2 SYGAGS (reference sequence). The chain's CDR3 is CASSDGYEQYF. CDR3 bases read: TGTGCCAGCAGTGATGGGTATGAACAGTAC.

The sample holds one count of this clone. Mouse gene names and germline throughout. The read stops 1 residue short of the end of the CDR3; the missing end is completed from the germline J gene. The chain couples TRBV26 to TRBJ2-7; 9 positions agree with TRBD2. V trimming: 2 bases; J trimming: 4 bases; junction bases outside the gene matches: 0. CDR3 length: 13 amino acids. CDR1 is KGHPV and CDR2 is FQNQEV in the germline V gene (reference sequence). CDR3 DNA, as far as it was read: TGTGCCAGCAGTCTGGACTGGGGGTATGAACAGTAC. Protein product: CASSLDWGYEQY. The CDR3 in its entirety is CASSLDWGYEQYF. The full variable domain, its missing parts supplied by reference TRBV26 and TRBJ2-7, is NSKVIQTPRYLVKGQGQKAKMRCIPEKGHPVVFWYQQNKNNEFKFLINFQNQEVLQQIDMTEKRFSAECPSNSPCSLEIQSSEAGDSALYLCASSLDWGYEQYFGPGTRLTVL.

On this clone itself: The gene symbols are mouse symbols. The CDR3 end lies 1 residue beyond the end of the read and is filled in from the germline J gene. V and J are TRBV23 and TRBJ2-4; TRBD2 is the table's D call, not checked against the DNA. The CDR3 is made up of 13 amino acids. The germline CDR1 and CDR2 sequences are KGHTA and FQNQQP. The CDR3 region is CSSSQAGGNTLYF. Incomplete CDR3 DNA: TGCTCCAGCAGTCAAGCTGGGGGAAACACCTTGTAC.

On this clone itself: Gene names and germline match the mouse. The sequenced part of the CDR3 DNA is TGTGCCAGCAGTCTGGGCGCTGAGCAGTTC. Amino acid sequence: CASSLGAEQF. The complete CDR3 sequence is CASSLGAEQFF. This rearrangement joins TRBV26 to TRBJ2-1; D unresolved. Read data end 1 residue before the CDR3 end; the end is taken from the germline J gene. Deletions cut 2 bases from V and 7 bases from J, with 3 bases between. The length of the CDR3 is 11 residues. From germline, CDR1 is KGHPV and CDR2 FQNQEV (reference sequence).

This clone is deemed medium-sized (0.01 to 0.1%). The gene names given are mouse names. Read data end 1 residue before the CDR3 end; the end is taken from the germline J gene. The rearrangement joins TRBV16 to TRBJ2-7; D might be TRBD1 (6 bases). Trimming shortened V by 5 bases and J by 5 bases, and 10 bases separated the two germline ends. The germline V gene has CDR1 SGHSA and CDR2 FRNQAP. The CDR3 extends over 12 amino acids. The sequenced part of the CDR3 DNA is TGTGCAAGCAGCCCCAGGGGTCATGAACAGTAC. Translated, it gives CASSPRGHEQY. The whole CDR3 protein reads CASSPRGHEQYF.

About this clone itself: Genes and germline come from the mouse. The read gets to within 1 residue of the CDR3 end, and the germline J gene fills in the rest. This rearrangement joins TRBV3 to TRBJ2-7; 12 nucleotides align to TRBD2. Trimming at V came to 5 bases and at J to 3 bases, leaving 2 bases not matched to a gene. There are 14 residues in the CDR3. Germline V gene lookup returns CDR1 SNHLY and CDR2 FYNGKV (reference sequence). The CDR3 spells CASSRTGGVYEQYF. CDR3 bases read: TGTGCCAGCAGCAGGACTGGGGGGGTCTATGAACAGTAC. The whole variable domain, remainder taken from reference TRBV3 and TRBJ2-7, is GPKVLQIPSHQIIDMGQMVTLNCDPVSNHLYFYWYKQILGQQMEFLVNFYNGKVMEKSKLFKDQFSVERPDGSYFTLKIQPTALEDSAVYFCASSRTGGVYEQYFGPGTRLTVL.

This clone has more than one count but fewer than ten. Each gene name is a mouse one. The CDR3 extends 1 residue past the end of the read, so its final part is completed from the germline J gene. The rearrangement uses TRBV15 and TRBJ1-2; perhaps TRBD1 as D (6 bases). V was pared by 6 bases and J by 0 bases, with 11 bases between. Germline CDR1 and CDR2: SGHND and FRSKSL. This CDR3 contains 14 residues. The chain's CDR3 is CASSPGQANSDYTF. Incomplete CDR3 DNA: TGTGCCAGCAGCCCGGGACAAGCAAACTCCGACTACACC.